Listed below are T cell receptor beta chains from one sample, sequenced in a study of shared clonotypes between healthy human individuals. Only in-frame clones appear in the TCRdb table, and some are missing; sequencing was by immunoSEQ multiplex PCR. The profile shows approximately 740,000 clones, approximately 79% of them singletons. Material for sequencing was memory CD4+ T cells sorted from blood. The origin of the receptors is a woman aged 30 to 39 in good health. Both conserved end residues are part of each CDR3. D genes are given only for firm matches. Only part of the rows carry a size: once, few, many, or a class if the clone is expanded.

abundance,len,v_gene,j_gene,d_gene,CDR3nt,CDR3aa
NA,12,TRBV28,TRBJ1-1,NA,TGTGCCAGCAGTTCTGCGGTCACTGAAGCTTTCTTT,CASSSAVTEAFF
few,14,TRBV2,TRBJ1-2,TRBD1,TGTGCCAGCAGCCCGACAGGGGGGAACTATGGCTACACCTTC,CASSPTGGNYGYTF
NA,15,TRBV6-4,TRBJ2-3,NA,TGTGCCAGCAGTCCTGGACAGGAGGGGTCAGATACGCAGTATTTT,CASSPGQEGSDTQYF
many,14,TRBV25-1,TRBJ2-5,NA,TGTGCCAGCAGTGAATTGAGAGGCAAAGAGACCCAGTACTTC,CASSELRGKETQYF
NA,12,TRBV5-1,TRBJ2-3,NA,TGCGCCAGCAAGTGGGGGACAGATACGCAGTATTTT,CASKWGTDTQYF
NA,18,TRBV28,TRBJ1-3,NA,TGTGCCAGCACCCCTTACCTTCGGCCGAATAGAGGGGGAAACACCATATATTTT,CASTPYLRPNRGGNTIYF
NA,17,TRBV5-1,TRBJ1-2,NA,TGCGCCAGCAGCTTGGGACGGAATGATAGGTTGTACTATGGCTACACCTTC,CASSLGRNDRLYYGYTF
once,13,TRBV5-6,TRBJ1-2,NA,TGTGCCAGCAGCTCACTCGACAGCTATGGCTACACCTTC,CASSSLDSYGYTF
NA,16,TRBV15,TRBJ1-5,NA,TGTGCCACCAGCAGAGATCTAGGGCAGCCATCAGGGCCCCAGCATTTT,CATSRDLGQPSGPQHF
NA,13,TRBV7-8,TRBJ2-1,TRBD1,TGTGCCAGCAGGTCCTACAGGGGGAATGAGCAGTTCTTC,CASRSYRGNEQFF
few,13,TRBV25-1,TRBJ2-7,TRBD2,TGTGCCAGCAGTTGGGGGGGTTCCTACGAGCAGTACTTC,CASSWGGSYEQYF
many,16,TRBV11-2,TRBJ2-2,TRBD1,TGTGCCAGCAGCCCAGGGGGACAGGGAAACACCGGGGAGCTGTTTTTT,CASSPGGQGNTGELFF
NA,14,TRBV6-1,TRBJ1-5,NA,TGTGCCAGCAGTGGAGACGGGGCCAATCAGCCCCAGCATTTT,CASSGDGANQPQHF
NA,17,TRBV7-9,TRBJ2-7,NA,TGTGCCAGCAGCCTTTCCGCGGGGCGGGCAATATCCCACGAGCAGTACTTC,CASSLSAGRAISHEQYF
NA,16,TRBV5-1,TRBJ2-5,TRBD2,TGCGCCAGCAGCTTGGAGCTAGCGGGAGTCCCCAAGACCCAGTACTTC,CASSLELAGVPKTQYF
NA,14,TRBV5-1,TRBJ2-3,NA,TGCGCCAGCAGCTTGGGTAGGGAGACAGATACGCAGTATTTT,CASSLGRETDTQYF
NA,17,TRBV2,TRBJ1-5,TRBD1,TGTGCCAGCAGTGTAACCGGGACAGGCTATAGCAATCAGCCCCAGCATTTT,CASSVTGTGYSNQPQHF
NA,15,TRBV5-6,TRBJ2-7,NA,TGTGCCAGCAGCTGGGGGTTGGTCGACGGAAACGAGCAGTACTTC,CASSWGLVDGNEQYF
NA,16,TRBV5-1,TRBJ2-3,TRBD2,TGCGCCAGCAGCTTGGCGGGAGGGCCGGCCAGCGATACGCAGTATTTT,CASSLAGGPASDTQYF
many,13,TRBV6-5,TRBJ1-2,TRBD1,TGTGCCAGCAGCTGGGACAGGGGGAATGGCTACACCTTC,CASSWDRGNGYTF
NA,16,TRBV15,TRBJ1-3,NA,TGTGCCACCAGCAGCCTATCGTCCATCTCTGGAAACACCATATATTTT,CATSSLSSISGNTIYF
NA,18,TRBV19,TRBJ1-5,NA,TGTGCCAGTAGTATCCGGGGGGGCGAAGGGATCCTCAATCAGCCCCAGCATTTT,CASSIRGGEGILNQPQHF
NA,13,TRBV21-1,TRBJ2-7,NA,TGTGCCAGCACGGGCGGGACCTTCTACGAGCAGTACTTC,CASTGGTFYEQYF
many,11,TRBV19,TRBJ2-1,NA,TGTGCCAGACCTAGAGGGAATGAGCAGTTCTTC,CARPRGNEQFF
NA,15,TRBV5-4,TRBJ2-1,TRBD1,TGTGCCAGCAGTGGATCGGACAGGACCTACAATGAGCAGTTCTTC,CASSGSDRTYNEQFF
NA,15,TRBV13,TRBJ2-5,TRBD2,TGTGCCAGCAGCCCCCCGGGGGGGAGGCGGGAGACCCAGTACTTC,CASSPPGGRRETQYF
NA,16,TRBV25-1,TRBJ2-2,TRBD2,TGTGCCAGCAGTGTGACTAGCGGGAGAGGTATCGGGGAGCTGTTTTTT,CASSVTSGRGIGELFF
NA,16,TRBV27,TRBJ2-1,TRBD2,TGTGCCAGCAGTTTAAGATCAAGCGGGAGTTCCAATGAGCAGTTCTTC,CASSLRSSGSSNEQFF